This T cell receptor (beta chain) derives from a study of long-term antiretroviral therapy in people with HIV. This clone turned up a few times. Its antigen is unknown. This was the immunoSEQ v3.0 assay at survey level. Profiling relied on immunoSEQ multiplex PCR, and the TCRdb table lists in-frame clones only, not all of them. The table shows 15,000 to 20,000 clones, with more than 75% occurring only once. V shed 4 bases and J shed 2 bases, with 14 bases lying between them. Per the germline V gene, CDR1 is PRHDT and CDR2 is FYEKMQ (reference sequence). This CDR3 contains 15 residues. Study-wide results and limits: ART adherence, viral resistance and therapy changes went undocumented. Diversity remained lower than transplant donor controls, even though it increased after ART. Against controls, HIV repertoires showed narrower ranges of CDR3 length. The clones with expansion before ART were dominant in the repertoire at all time points.

This chain connects TRBV13 to TRBJ2-5, with D unclear. Sample: unsorted PBMCs, taken 6.9 years after starting antiretroviral therapy. The clonotype was recovered from a man in his forties or fifties with HIV. In nucleotides, the CDR3 is TGTGCCAGCAGCTCCAAGTTGTTCCGTCAAGAGACCCAGTACTTC. Protein sequence: CASSSKLFRQETQYF.